This T cell receptor beta chain was obtained from a study of OX40 agonist ivuxolimab in advanced cancers. The CDR3 loop spans 17 amino acids. The germline CDR1 and CDR2 sequences are SGHRS and YFSETQ. TCRdb's copy holds only in-frame clones and misses some; the assay was immunoSEQ multiplex PCR. This sample has over 80,000 clones, with 85% to 90% found just once. This chain connects TRBV5-1 to TRBJ2-5; TRBD2 agrees at 7 bases. The J call could be wrong; TRBJ2-7 is a better fit for the DNA end. The starting material was CD4+ or CD8+ T cells sorted from blood, obtained in a trial of the OX40 agonist ivuxolimab. The sequence came from an adult with an advanced solid tumor such as melanoma, head and neck, liver or kidney cancer. The CDR3 protein is CASRFTSVPGSSYEQYF. The CDR3 DNA reads as TGCGCCAGCAGGTTTACTAGCGTCCCAGGGAGCTCCTACGAGCAGTACTTC.